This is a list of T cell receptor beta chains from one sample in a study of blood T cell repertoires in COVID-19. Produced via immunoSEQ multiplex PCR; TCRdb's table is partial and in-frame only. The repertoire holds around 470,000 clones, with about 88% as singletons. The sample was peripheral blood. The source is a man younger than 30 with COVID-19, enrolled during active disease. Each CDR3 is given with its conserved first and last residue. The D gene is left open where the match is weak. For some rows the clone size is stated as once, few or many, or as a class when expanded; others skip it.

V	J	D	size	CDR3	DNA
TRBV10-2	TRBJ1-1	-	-	CASSRVEGVWEAFF	TGCGCCAGCAGCCGAGTAGAGGGGGTGTGGGAAGCTTTCTTT
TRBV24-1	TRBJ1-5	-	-	CATSDRTEGNQPQHF	TGTGCCACCAGTGATAGGACGGAGGGCAATCAGCCCCAGCATTTT
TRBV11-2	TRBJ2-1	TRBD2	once	CASSLRAALGGGRREQFF	TGTGCCAGCAGCCTTAGGGCAGCGCTCGGCGGGGGACGGCGTGAGCAGTTCTTC
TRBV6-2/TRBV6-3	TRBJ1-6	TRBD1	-	CASSGTLDRGPNSPLHF	TGTGCCAGCAGTGGAACTTTGGACAGGGGGCCGAATTCACCCCTCCACTTT
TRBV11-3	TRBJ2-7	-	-	CASSLGGQSSYEQYF	TGTGCCAGCAGCTTAGGAGGCCAGAGCTCCTACGAGCAGTACTTC
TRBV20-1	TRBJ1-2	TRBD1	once	CSASLGRTGDGYTF	TGCAGTGCTAGTTTGGGCCGGACAGGGGACGGCTACACCTTC
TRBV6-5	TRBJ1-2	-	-	CASRPQGSTPGGYTF	TGTGCCAGCAGACCACAGGGTTCAACTCCGGGCGGCTACACCTTC
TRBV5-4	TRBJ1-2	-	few	CASSLERAGGYTF	TGTGCCAGCAGCTTGGAGAGGGCGGGAGGCTACACCTTC
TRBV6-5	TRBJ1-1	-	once	CASSYRRAANTEAFF	TGTGCCAGCAGTTACCGGAGGGCGGCTAACACTGAAGCTTTCTTT
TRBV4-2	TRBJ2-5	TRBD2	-	CASSQESSGNQETQYF	TGTGCCAGCAGCCAAGAATCTAGCGGGAACCAAGAGACCCAGTACTTC
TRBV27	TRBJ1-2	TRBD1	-	CASSLSMWGQGRDGYTF	TGTGCCAGCAGTTTATCGATGTGGGGACAGGGTAGGGATGGCTACACCTTC
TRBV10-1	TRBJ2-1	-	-	CASSDTPVDNEQFF	TGCGCCAGCAGTGACACGCCCGTAGACAATGAGCAGTTCTTC
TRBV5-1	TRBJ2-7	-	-	CASSLGRLDEQYF	TGCGCCAGCAGCTTGGGCAGGTTGGACGAGCAGTACTTC
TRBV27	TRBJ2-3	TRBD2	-	CASSASAGLAGGTDTQYF	TGTGCCAGCAGTGCAAGCGCCGGACTAGCGGGGGGCACAGATACGCAGTATTTT